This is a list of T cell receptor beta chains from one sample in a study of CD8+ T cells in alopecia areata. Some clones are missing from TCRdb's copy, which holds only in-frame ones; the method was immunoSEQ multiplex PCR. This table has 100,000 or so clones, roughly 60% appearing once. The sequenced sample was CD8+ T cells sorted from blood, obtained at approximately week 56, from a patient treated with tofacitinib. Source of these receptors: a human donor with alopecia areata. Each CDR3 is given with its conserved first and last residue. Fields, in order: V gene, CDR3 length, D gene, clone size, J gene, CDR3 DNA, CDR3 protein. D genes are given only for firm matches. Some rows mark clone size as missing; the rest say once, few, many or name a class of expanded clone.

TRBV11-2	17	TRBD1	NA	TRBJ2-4	TGTGCCAGCAGCTTAGTGGGGACAGGTATACCCAAAAACATTCAGTACTTC	CASSLVGTGIPKNIQYF
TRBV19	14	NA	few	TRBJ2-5	TGTGCCAGTAGAAGTCCGGGGTGGAAAGAGACCCAGTACTTC	CASRSPGWKETQYF
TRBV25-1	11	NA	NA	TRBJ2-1	TGTGCCAGCAATCGAGGGAATGAGCAGTTCTTC	CASNRGNEQFF
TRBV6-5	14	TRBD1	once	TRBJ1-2	TGTGCCAGCAGTCCTACAGGGGGTACGGGTGGCTACACCTTC	CASSPTGGTGGYTF
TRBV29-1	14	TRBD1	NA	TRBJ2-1	TGCACCGCTGAGTCCCCGGACAGGGGAAATGAGCAGTTCTTC	CTAESPDRGNEQFF
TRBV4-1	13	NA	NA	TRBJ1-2	TGCGCCAGCAGCCAGAGCAACAACTATGGCTACACCTTC	CASSQSNNYGYTF
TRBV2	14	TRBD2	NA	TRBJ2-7	TGTGCCAGCAGCACTAGCGGGGGTACCTACGAGCAGTACTTC	CASSTSGGTYEQYF
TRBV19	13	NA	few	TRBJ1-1	TGTGCCAGTATTTCAGGCCTGAAGGCTGAAGCTTTCTTT	CASISGLKAEAFF
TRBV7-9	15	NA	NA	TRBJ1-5	TGTGCCAGCAGCTTCAGTGGGGACTATAATCAGCCCCAGCATTTT	CASSFSGDYNQPQHF
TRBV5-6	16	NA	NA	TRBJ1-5	TGTGCCAGCAGCTCGCAGGGGATTTGGGGCAATCAGCCCCAGCATTTT	CASSSQGIWGNQPQHF
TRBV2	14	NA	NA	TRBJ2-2	TGTGCCAGCAGCCGGGCAGGGATCACCGGGGAGCTGTTTTTT	CASSRAGITGELFF
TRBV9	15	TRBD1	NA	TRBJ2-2	TGTGCCAGCAGCCCCCGGGACAGAGACACCGGGGAGCTGTTTTTT	CASSPRDRDTGELFF
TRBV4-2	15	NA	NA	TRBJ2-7	TGTGCCAGCAGCCAAGAGGCGGGGATTTCCTACGAGCAGTACTTC	CASSQEAGISYEQYF
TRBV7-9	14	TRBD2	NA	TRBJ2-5	TGTGCCAGCAAGGTAGCGGGGGTCGAAGAGACCCAGTACTTC	CASKVAGVEETQYF
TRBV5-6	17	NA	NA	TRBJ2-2	TGTGCCAGCAGCTCCCTGCTAAACGCATTGGACACCGGGGAGCTGTTTTTT	CASSSLLNALDTGELFF
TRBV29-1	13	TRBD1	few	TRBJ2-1	TGCAGCGTTGAACCCGGGACAGCTAATGAGCAGTTCTTC	CSVEPGTANEQFF
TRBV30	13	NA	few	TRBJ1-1	TGTGCCTGGGACCCGGGGGGAAACACTGAAGCTTTCTTT	CAWDPGGNTEAFF
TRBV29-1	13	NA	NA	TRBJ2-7	TGCAGCGTTGTTGGGGGAACCTCCTACGAGCAGTACTTC	CSVVGGTSYEQYF
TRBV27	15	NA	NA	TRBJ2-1	TGTGCCAGCAGTTCCCAAACAGGGATCCAGAATGAGCAGTTCTTC	CASSSQTGIQNEQFF
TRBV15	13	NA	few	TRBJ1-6	TGTGCCACCAGCAAAGGGGCCAATTCACCCCTCCACTTT	CATSKGANSPLHF
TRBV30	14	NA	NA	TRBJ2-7	TGTGCCTGGAGTGGAGACAGGAGCTCCTACGAGCAGTACTTC	CAWSGDRSSYEQYF
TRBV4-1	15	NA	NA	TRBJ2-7	TGCGCCAGCAGCCCCTTTGAGGGGGAATCCCACGAGCAGTACTTC	CASSPFEGESHEQYF
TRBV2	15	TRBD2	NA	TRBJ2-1	TGTGCCAGCAGTCCTAGCGGGGGCTCCTACAATGAGCAGTTCTTC	CASSPSGGSYNEQFF
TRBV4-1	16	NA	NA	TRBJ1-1	TGCGCCAGCAGCCATGCTCCGGAACAGGGGAACACTGAAGCTTTCTTT	CASSHAPEQGNTEAFF
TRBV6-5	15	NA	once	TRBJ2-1	TGTGCCAGCAGGGACGCCGGCCAACGCTACAATGAGCAGTTCTTC	CASRDAGQRYNEQFF
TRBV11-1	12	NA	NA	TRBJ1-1	TGTGCCAGCAGCTTAGGTGGGGGACCAGCTTTCTTT	CASSLGGGPAFF
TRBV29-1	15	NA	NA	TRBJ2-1	TGCAGCGTTGGCGGTGGGGAAAGCTCCTACAATGAGCAGTTCTTC	CSVGGGESSYNEQFF
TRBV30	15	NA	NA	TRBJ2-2	TGTGCCTGGAGTGTAGGCAGATTGTCCACCGGGGAGCTGTTTTTT	CAWSVGRLSTGELFF
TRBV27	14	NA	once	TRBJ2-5	TGTGCCAGCAGTTTATTTTGGGGTAGGGAGACCCAGTACTTC	CASSLFWGRETQYF
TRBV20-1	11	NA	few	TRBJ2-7	TGCAGTGCTGGGACCGACTACGAGCAGTACTTC	CSAGTDYEQYF
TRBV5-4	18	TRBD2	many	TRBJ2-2	TGTGCCAGCACCCCGTCGGATAGCGGGGGGCGATACACCGGGGAGCTGTTTTTT	CASTPSDSGGRYTGELFF
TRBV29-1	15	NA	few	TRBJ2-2	TGCAGCGTTGATTGGGGGACCGACGGCACCGGGGAGCTGTTTTTT	CSVDWGTDGTGELFF
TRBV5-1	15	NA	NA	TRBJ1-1	TGCGCCAGCAGCTTGGCCAGGGAAGAGAACACTGAAGCTTTCTTT	CASSLAREENTEAFF
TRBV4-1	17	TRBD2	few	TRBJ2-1	TGCGCCAGCAGCCAAGATGAGGCCCCTAGCGGGGGTAATGAGCAGTTCTTC	CASSQDEAPSGGNEQFF
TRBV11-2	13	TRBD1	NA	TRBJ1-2	TGTGCCAGCAGCTTAGGCCAGGGGGGTGGCTACACCTTC	CASSLGQGGGYTF
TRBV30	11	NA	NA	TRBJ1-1	TGTGCCTGGAAAAGATTCCCTGAAGCTTTCTTT	CAWKRFPEAFF
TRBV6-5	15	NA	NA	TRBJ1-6	TGTGCCAGCAGTTACTCAGCGGACAGAAATTCACCCCTCCACTTT	CASSYSADRNSPLHF
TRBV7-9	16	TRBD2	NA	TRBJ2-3	TGTGCCAGCAGCTTAGAACCGGGACTAGCGGGCGATACGCAGTATTTT	CASSLEPGLAGDTQYF
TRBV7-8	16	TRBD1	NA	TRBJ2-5	TGTGCCAGCAGCTTAAAGACAGGGCCTTTTGAAGAGACCCAGTACTTC	CASSLKTGPFEETQYF
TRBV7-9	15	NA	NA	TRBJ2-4	TGTGCCAGCAGCTTTGGGTTTGGTGCCAAAAACATTCAGTACTTC	CASSFGFGAKNIQYF
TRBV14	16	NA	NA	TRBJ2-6	TGTGCCAGCAGACGAACGGCGAGCTCTGGGGCCAACGTCCTGACTTTC	CASRRTASSGANVLTF
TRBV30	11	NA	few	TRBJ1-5	TGTGCCTGGGCCCTACGTCAGCCCCAGCATTTT	CAWALRQPQHF
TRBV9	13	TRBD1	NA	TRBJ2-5	TGTGCCAGCAACGGGACAGATCAAGAGACCCAGTACTTC	CASNGTDQETQYF
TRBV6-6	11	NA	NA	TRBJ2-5	TGTGCCAGCAGTGGGGGGGAGACCCAGTACTTC	CASSGGETQYF
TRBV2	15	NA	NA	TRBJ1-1	TGTGCCAGCACCCCCGGGGCAGGATTGAACACTGAAGCTTTCTTT	CASTPGAGLNTEAFF